The clone carrying this T cell receptor beta chain was picked up one time. Its antigen is undetermined. 60 Vbeta and 13 Jbeta primers were used in PCR. The assay was immunoSEQ multiplex PCR, and TCRdb's table has in-frame clones only and misses some. In the table there are over 150,000 clones, 77% of which are singletons. The data derive from a study of cytomegalovirus exposure and HLA in healthy donors. Germline V gene data show CDR1 as SGHVS and CDR2 as FNYEAQ. The germline V and J ends were trimmed by 1 base and 2 bases, with 6 bases remaining between them. This CDR3 region has 13 residues. The study, taken as a whole, reports: In a later analysis, donors in an Asian-associated ancestry cluster reportedly had fewer N-insertions in productive TCRs than the cohort mean. Rates of TCR association differed by HLA locus in a later analysis, with DRB1 highest and HLA-C lowest.

This chain joins TRBV7-6 and TRBJ2-7, with TRBD1 as a possible D gene (5 bases). The source of this sequence is a woman younger than 45 in good health and CMV-seropositive. Sequencing was carried out using PBMCs. The CDR3 region is CASSLVGPYEQYF. In DNA, the CDR3 is TGTGCCAGCAGCTTAGTGGGGCCCTACGAGCAGTACTTC.